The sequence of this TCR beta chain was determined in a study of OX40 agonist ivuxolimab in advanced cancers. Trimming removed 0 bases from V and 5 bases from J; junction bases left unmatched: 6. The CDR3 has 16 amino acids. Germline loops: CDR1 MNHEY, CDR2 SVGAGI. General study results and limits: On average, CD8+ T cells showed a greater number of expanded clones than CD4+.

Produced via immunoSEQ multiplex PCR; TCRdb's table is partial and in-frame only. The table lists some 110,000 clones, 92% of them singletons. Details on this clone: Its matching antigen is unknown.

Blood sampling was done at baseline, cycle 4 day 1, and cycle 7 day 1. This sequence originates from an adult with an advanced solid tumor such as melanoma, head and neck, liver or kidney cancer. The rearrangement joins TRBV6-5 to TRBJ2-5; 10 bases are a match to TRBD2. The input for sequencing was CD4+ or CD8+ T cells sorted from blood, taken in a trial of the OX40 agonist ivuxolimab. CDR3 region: CASSYSGSSGSETQYF. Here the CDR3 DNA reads TGTGCCAGCAGTTACTCCGGCTCTAGCGGGAGCGAGACCCAGTACTTC.